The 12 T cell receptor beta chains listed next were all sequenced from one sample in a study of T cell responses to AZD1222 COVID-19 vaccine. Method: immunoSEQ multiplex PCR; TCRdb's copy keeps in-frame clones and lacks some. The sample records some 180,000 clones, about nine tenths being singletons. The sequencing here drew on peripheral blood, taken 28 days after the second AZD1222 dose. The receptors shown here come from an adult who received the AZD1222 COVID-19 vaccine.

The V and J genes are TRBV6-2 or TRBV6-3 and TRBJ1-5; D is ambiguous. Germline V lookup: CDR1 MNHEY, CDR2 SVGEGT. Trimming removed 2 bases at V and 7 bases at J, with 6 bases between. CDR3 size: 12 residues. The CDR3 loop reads CASSYDIQPQHF. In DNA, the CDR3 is TGTGCCAGCAGTTACGATATCCAGCCCCAGCATTTT.

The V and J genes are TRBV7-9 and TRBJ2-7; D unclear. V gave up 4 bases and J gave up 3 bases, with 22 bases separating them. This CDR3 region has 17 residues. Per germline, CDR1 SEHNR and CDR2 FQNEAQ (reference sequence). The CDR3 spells CASSSKVARVSGYEQYF. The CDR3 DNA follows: TGTGCCAGCAGCTCCAAGGTAGCCCGGGTTTCGGGCTACGAGCAGTACTTC.

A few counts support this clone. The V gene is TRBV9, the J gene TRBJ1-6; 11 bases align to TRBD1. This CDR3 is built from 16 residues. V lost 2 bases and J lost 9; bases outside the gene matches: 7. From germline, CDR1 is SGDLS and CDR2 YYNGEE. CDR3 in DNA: TGTGCCAGCAGCGTCGGGACAGGGGGTGGTTTTTCACCCCTCCACTTT. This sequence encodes CASSVGTGGGFSPLHF.

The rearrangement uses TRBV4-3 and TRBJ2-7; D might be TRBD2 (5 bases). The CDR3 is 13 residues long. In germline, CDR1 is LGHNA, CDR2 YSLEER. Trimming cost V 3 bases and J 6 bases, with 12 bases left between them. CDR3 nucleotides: TGCGCCAGCAGCCAGGACTTATACGGCGAGCAGTACTTC. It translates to CASSQDLYGEQYF.

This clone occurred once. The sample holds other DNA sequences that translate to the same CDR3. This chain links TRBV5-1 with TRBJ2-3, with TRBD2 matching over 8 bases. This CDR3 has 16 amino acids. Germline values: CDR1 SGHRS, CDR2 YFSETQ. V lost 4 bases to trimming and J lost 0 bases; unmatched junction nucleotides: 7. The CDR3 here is CASSLFGRGSTDTQYF. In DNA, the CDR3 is TGCGCCAGCAGCCTATTCGGGAGGGGTAGCACAGATACGCAGTATTTT.

The CDR3 spells CATSNLPDHRYEQYF. CDR3 sequence (DNA): TGTGCCACCAGCAACCTCCCTGACCACCGGTACGAGCAGTACTTC. The J gene is TRBJ2-7, the V gene TRBV15, with D unresolved. Looked up from germline, CDR1 is LNHNV and CDR2 is YYDKDF (reference sequence). This CDR3 is built from 15 residues. V shed 4 bases and J shed 4 bases, with 17 bases lying between them.

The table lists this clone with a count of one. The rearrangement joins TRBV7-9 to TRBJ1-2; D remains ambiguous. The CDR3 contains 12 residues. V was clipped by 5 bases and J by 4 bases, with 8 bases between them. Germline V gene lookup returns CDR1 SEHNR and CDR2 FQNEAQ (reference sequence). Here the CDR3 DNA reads TGTGCCAGCAGCCCAAGGCTCTATGGCTACACCTTC. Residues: CASSPRLYGYTF.

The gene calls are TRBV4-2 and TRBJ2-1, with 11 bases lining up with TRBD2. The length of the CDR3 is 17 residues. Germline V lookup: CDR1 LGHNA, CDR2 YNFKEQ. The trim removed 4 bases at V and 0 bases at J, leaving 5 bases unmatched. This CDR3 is CASSPLAGGSSYNEQFF. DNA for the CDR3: TGTGCCAGCAGCCCTTTAGCGGGAGGGAGCTCCTACAATGAGCAGTTCTTC.

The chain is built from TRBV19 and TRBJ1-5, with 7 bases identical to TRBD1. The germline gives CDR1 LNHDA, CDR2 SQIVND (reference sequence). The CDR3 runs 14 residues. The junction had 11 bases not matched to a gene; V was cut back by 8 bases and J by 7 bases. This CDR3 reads CASSIGAGGQPQHF. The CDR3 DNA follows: TGTGCCAGTTCCATAGGGGCAGGGGGACAGCCCCAGCATTTT.

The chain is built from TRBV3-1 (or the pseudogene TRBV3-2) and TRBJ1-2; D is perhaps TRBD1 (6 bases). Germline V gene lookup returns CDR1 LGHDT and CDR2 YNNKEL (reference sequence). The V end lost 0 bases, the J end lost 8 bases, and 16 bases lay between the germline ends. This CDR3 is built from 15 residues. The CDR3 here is CASSQEPGARGGYTF. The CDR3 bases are TGTGCCAGCAGCCAAGAGCCGGGGGCGCGAGGAGGCTACACCTTC.

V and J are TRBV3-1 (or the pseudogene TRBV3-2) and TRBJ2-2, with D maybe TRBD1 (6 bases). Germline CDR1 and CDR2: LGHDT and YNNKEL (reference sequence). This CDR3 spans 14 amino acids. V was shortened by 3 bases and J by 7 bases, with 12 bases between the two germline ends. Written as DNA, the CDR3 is TGTGCCAGCAGCCACAGGGGCGCGGACGGGGAGCTGTTTTTT. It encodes CASSHRGADGELFF.

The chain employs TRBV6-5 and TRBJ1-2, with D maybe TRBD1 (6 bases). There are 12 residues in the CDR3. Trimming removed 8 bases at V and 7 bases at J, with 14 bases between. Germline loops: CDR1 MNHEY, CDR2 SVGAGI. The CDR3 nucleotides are TGTGCCAGCGGGGGGGGGCGACGTGGCTACACCTTC. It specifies CASGGGRRGYTF.